Listed here is a single T cell receptor beta chain. The sample comes from a study of blood T cell repertoires in COVID-19. The method was immunoSEQ multiplex PCR; TCRdb's version includes in-frame clones alone and lacks a portion of them. The sample holds roughly 380,000 clones; 70% to 85% are singletons and the top ten take over 0.95%. The CDR3 totals 13 residues. Germline CDR1 reads SQVTM; CDR2 reads ANQGSEA. V trimming: 4 bases; J trimming: 4 bases; junction bases outside the gene matches: 3. The receptor's source is a human donor with acute or convalescent COVID-19. The donor label of this sample is uncertain. This chain uses TRBV29-1 with TRBJ2-7; 11 nucleotides agree with TRBD1. Sequencing input: peripheral blood. CDR3 loop: CSVGTGGTYEQYF. For the CDR3, the DNA is TGCAGCGTTGGGACAGGGGGCACTTACGAGCAGTACTTC.